Following are 7 T cell receptor beta chains from one sample sequenced in a study of Graves' ophthalmopathy and Graves' hyperthyroidism. Using RNA transcripts, the TCR beta CDR3 regions were amplified. HTBI primers primed a first-round RT-PCR, and a second-round multiplex PCR followed. TCRdb reprocessed the multiplex PCR reads with MiXCR, giving one entry per CDR3 protein. Seen here are fewer than 350,000 distinct CDR3 sequences, 17% observed once, and the top ten hold roughly 12%. Input material: peripheral blood. The receptor set was obtained from an adult man with Graves' ophthalmopathy.

This clonotype was recorded at least ten times. The V gene is TRBV6-2 or TRBV6-3, the J gene TRBJ1-5; D is unclear. CDR1 and CDR2 (germline): MNHEY, SVGEGT. This CDR3 contains 16 residues. V shed 5 bases and J shed 4 bases, with 18 bases lying between them. The CDR3 protein is CASSHYAASGNQPQHF. In DNA form, the CDR3 reads TGTGCCAGCAGTCACTACGCGGCCTCGGGGAATCAGCCCCAGCATTTT.

This clonotype was detected many times. This rearrangement joins TRBV9 to TRBJ1-6; TRBD1 aligns across 7 bases. V trimming: 3 bases; J trimming: 6 bases; junction bases outside the gene matches: 12. The CDR3 extends over 17 amino acids. Germline CDR1 is SGDLS and CDR2 is YYNGEE. In nucleotides, the CDR3 is TGTGCCAGCAGCGCCGCGGGGACAGCCACTTTTAATTCACCCCTCCACTTT. As protein: CASSAAGTATFNSPLHF. Using reference TRBV9 and TRBJ1-6 for the parts outside the CDR3, the full variable domain is DSGVTQTPKHLITATGQRVTLRCSPRSGDLSVYWYQQSLDQGLQFLIQYYNGEERAKGNILERFSAQQFPDLHSELNLSSLELGDSALYFCASSAAGTATFNSPLHFGNGTRLTVT.

Remarks on this clonotype: This sequence may be a read error, since a much larger clone differs from it by one base. The V call is TRBV19, the J call TRBJ2-7; 9 bases map to TRBD1. This CDR3 is 16 amino acids long. Germline values: CDR1 LNHDA, CDR2 SQIVND (reference sequence). Trimming cost V 1 base and J 2 bases; bases outside gene matches: 6. The CDR3 sequence is CASSIGGQGIPYEQYF. The CDR3 region has the DNA TGTGCCAGTAGTATAGGTGGACAGGGGATCCCCTACGAGCAGTACTTC.

This clonotype has at least ten counts. The J gene is TRBJ2-5, the V gene TRBV20-1; maybe TRBD1 (6 bases). The CDR3 has 14 residues. Looked up from germline, CDR1 is DFQATT and CDR2 is SNEGSKA (reference sequence). Trimming shortened V by 2 bases and J by 0 bases, and 10 bases separated the two germline ends. The chain's CDR3 is CSARRGGHQETQYF. Here the CDR3 DNA reads TGCAGTGCTAGACGTGGGGGCCACCAAGAGACCCAGTACTTC.

This clonotype was seen only a few times. A much larger clone sits a single nucleotide away, making a read error possible. The CDR3 spells CASTESDMNTEAFF. Written as DNA, the CDR3 is TGTGCCAGCACCGAGTCGGACATGAACACTGAAGCTTTCTTT. This chain joins TRBV9 and TRBJ1-1, with D perhaps TRBD1 (5 bases). CDR3 length equals 14 residues. The germline CDR1 and CDR2 sequences are SGDLS and YYNGEE. The V gene lost 6 bases and the J gene lost 0 bases, with 12 bases spanning the gap.

In its sample, this clonotype was seen many times. This rearrangement joins TRBV5-5 to TRBJ2-7; 7 bases are shared with TRBD1. Per the germline V gene, CDR1 is SGHKS and CDR2 is YYEKEE (reference sequence). Unmatched junction bases numbered 14, after V lost 4 bases and J lost 7 bases. The CDR3 has 15 amino acids. CDR3 sequence reads: CASSIPRQGMGEQYF. The DNA for the CDR3 is TGTGCCAGCAGCATTCCGCGACAGGGAATGGGAGAGCAGTACTTC.

This clonotype appeared many times. CDR3 in DNA: TGCAGCGTTGGGGGGACAGAAGAGACCCAGTACTTC. Residues: CSVGGTEETQYF. The chain employs TRBV29-1 and TRBJ2-5; 7 positions agree with TRBD1. With 4 bases clipped from V and 3 bases from J, the junction kept 2 bases outside the gene matches. The CDR3 runs to 12 residues. Germline V gene lookup returns CDR1 SQVTM and CDR2 ANQGSEA.